These 23 T cell receptor beta chains share one sample of origin, sequenced in a study of PD-1 blockade in classical Hodgkin lymphoma. TCRdb keeps only in-frame clones here, not all; method: immunoSEQ multiplex PCR. The sample records 2,400 or so clones, roughly 77% being singletons. This sample's time point: newly diagnosed, previously untreated cHL patient sample. The authors enriched CD8+ T cells from thawed PBMCs via magnetic negative selection. The sample was CD8+ T cells from blood. These receptor sequences come from a human donor with classical Hodgkin lymphoma.

The chain has TRBV27 and TRBJ2-7; D is unclear. CDR1 and CDR2 (germline): MNHEY, SMNVEV (reference sequence). This CDR3 is built from 13 residues. The V gene lost 2 bases and the J gene lost 3 bases, with 8 bases spanning the gap. The CDR3, as DNA: TGTGCCAGCAGTTTAACCCCCGACTACGAGCAGTACTTC. Translation: CASSLTPDYEQYF.

The chain joins TRBV4-2 to TRBJ2-2; D may be TRBD2 (6 bases). This CDR3 has 18 amino acids. CDR1 LGHNA and CDR2 YNFKEQ come from the germline V gene. The V end was cut by 0 bases, the J end by 6 bases, with 20 bases between. The CDR3 spells CASSQDGPGGIPSGELFF. DNA of the CDR3: TGTGCCAGCAGCCAAGATGGGCCTGGCGGGATCCCCTCCGGGGAGCTGTTTTTT.

The chain carries TRBV27 and TRBJ2-2; no firm D call. CDR3 length equals 14 residues. The germline gives CDR1 MNHEY, CDR2 SMNVEV (reference sequence). The V end lost 5 bases, the J end lost 2 bases, and 9 bases lay between the germline ends. CDR3 in DNA: TGTGCCAGCAGTCCCATATACAACACCGGGGAGCTGTTTTTT. The encoded protein is CASSPIYNTGELFF.

The chain is built from TRBV27 and TRBJ1-2; D unresolved. The CDR3 contains 11 residues. Trimming removed 4 bases from V and 7 bases from J, with 7 bases in between. Germline CDR1 reads MNHEY; CDR2 reads SMNVEV (reference sequence). The CDR3 DNA reads TGTGCCAGCAGTTCGGGTTTTGGCTACACCTTC. This encodes CASSSGFGYTF.

The chain joins TRBV27 to TRBJ1-5, with 9 bases identical to TRBD1. The CDR3 sequence is 15 residues long. Germline assignment: CDR1 MNHEY and CDR2 SMNVEV (reference sequence). V shed 5 bases and J 1 base; nucleotides not matched to a gene: 3. CDR3 nucleotides: TGTGCCAGCAGTATGACAGGGGGGAGCAATCAGCCCCAGCATTTT. Amino acids: CASSMTGGSNQPQHF.

This clone was seen only a few times. This chain connects TRBV23-1 to TRBJ2-1, with TRBD1 matching over 10 bases. TRBV23-1 is an ORF, and what it does is uncertain. The CDR3 contains 18 residues. V dropped 0 bases and J dropped 3; count of bases not matched to a gene: 8. The CDR3 protein is CASSQSFLGQGHYNEQFF. The CDR3 coding sequence is TGCGCCAGCAGTCAATCTTTCCTGGGACAGGGGCACTACAATGAGCAGTTCTTC.

This clone has only one observation. This rearrangement joins TRBV5-6 to TRBJ2-5, with D possibly being TRBD2 (7 bases). The CDR3 totals 16 residues. CDR1 and CDR2 (germline): SGHDT, YYEEEE. V was pared by 3 bases and J by 5 bases, with 20 bases between. The CDR3 region has the DNA TGTGCCAGCAGCTGGAAGGGGGGGAGGTTTTCGGAGACCCAGTACTTC. It yields the protein CASSWKGGRFSETQYF.

The chain uses TRBV5-6 and TRBJ2-7; tentatively, D is TRBD1 or TRBD2 (6 bases each). V was clipped by 5 bases and J by 7 bases, with 16 bases between them. The CDR3 has 13 residues. Germline loops: CDR1 SGHDT, CDR2 YYEEEE. The CDR3 region is CASSSWGAGEQYF. The CDR3 DNA reads as TGTGCCAGCAGTTCTTGGGGGGCAGGAGAGCAGTACTTC.

V gene TRBV2 combines with J gene TRBJ2-7; D remains unclear. This CDR3 has 13 residues. Germline CDR1 reads SNHLY; CDR2 reads FYNNEI. V was trimmed by 0 bases and J by 4 bases, leaving 7 bases between them. Here the CDR3 DNA reads TGTGCCAGCAGTGAAGCGACCGGGTACGAGCAGTACTTC. Its protein is CASSEATGYEQYF.

A single count supports this clone. The chain combines TRBV27 with TRBJ2-7; 9 bases line up with TRBD2. Trimming took 5 bases from V and 5 from J; bases not matched to a gene: 10. The CDR3 runs to 15 residues. CDR1 MNHEY and CDR2 SMNVEV come from the germline V gene (reference sequence). This CDR3 reads CASSPVAGDRDEQYF. The DNA of the CDR3 is TGTGCCAGCAGTCCAGTAGCGGGAGATCGCGACGAGCAGTACTTC.

V usage is TRBV5-6 and J usage is TRBJ2-1; D unresolved. The CDR3 is 16 residues long. Looked up from germline, CDR1 is SGHDT and CDR2 is YYEEEE. Trimming removed 5 bases from V and 0 bases from J, with 15 bases in between. The CDR3 nucleotides read TGTGCCAGCAGGGCCGCAAGCATTAGCTCCTACAATGAGCAGTTCTTC. Its protein is CASRAASISSYNEQFF.

This chain connects TRBV28 to TRBJ1-1, with D perhaps TRBD1 (5 bases). CDR3 length equals 14 residues. Trimming removed 3 bases at V and 0 bases at J, with 8 bases between. The germline CDR1 and CDR2 sequences are MDHEN and SYDVKM. The CDR3: CASSFGGMNTEAFF. CDR3 bases: TGTGCCAGCAGTTTCGGGGGGATGAACACTGAAGCTTTCTTT. Combining the CDR3 with reference TRBV28 and TRBJ1-1 gives the whole variable domain DVKVTQSSRYLVKRTGEKVFLECVQDMDHENMFWYRQDPGLGLRLIYFSYDVKMKEKGDIPEGYSVSREKKERFSLILESASTNQTSMYLCASSFGGMNTEAFFGQGTRLTVV.

The chain is built from TRBV4-2 and TRBJ2-2; a weak D match, TRBD1 (5 bases). The CDR3 has 15 residues. Germline CDR1 and CDR2: LGHNA and YNFKEQ. With 0 bases removed from V and 9 bases from J, the gap between germline ends came to 14 bases. The CDR3: CASSQEGRVGWELFF. In nucleotides, the CDR3 is TGTGCCAGCAGCCAAGAAGGCAGGGTTGGGTGGGAGCTGTTTTTT.

This chain links TRBV7-2 with TRBJ1-6; 9 bases are shared with TRBD1. Germline assignment: CDR1 SGHTA and CDR2 FQGNSA. With V trimmed by 5 bases and J by 10 bases, 12 bases remained unmatched. CDR3 length: 16 amino acids. The CDR3 protein is CASSQGQGMRESPLHF. The CDR3 bases are TGTGCCAGCAGCCAAGGACAGGGGATGAGGGAATCACCCCTCCACTTT.

This rearrangement joins TRBV27 to TRBJ2-7; TRBD1 agrees at 9 bases. The CDR3 runs to 15 residues. Per the germline V gene, CDR1 is MNHEY and CDR2 is SMNVEV (reference sequence). V shed 5 bases and J 5 bases; nucleotides not matched to a gene: 10. In DNA, the CDR3 is TGTGCCAGCAGTGTCGGGACAGGGAGAATTGACGAGCAGTACTTC. This encodes CASSVGTGRIDEQYF.

This chain connects TRBV28 to TRBJ1-2; D unclear. Germline-derived CDR1 and CDR2 are MDHEN and SYDVKM. The CDR3 contains 11 residues. Deletions cut 3 bases from V and 5 bases from J, with 4 bases between. The CDR3 region is CASSFEYGYTF. In DNA form, the CDR3 reads TGTGCCAGCAGTTTTGAATATGGCTACACCTTC.

The sample holds a few counts of this clone. V usage is TRBV6-1 and J usage is TRBJ2-1; the D gene is possibly TRBD2 (6 bases). Trimming removed 3 bases from V and 6 bases from J, with 12 bases in between. The CDR3 totals 14 residues. Germline V gene data show CDR1 as MNHNS and CDR2 as SASEGT. The DNA of the CDR3 is TGTGCCAGCAGTGAGTCGGGAGTCCCCAATGAGCAGTTCTTC. It translates to CASSESGVPNEQFF.

The chain employs TRBV19 and TRBJ2-1; D gene uncertain. Deletions cut 3 bases from V and 0 bases from J, with 9 bases between. CDR1 is LNHDA, CDR2 SQIVND, per germline (reference sequence). This CDR3 comprises 15 residues. The CDR3 nucleotides are TGTGCCAGTAGTATCAACTACCCCTCCTACAATGAGCAGTTCTTC. Amino acids: CASSINYPSYNEQFF. The variable domain in full, with the rest retrieved from reference TRBV19 and TRBJ2-1, is DGGITQSPKYLFRKEGQNVTLSCEQNLNHDAMYWYRQDPGQGLRLIYYSQIVNDFQKGDIAEGYSVSREKKESFPLTVTSAQKNPTAFYLCASSINYPSYNEQFFGPGTRLTVL.

The rearrangement links TRBV21-1 to TRBJ2-7; the tabulated D call, TRBD1, remains unverified against the DNA. TRBV21-1 is labeled a pseudogene. This CDR3 contains 15 residues. The CDR3 region has the DNA TGTGCCAGCAGCAATGGGGGCAGGGGGGAGTACGAGCAGTACTTC. Translation gives CASSNGGRGEYEQYF.

The chain has TRBV5-4 and TRBJ1-1; 7 positions match TRBD1. The CDR3 extends over 11 amino acids. Germline V gene data show CDR1 as SGHNT and CDR2 as YYREEE (reference sequence). CDR3 sequence reads: CETQGGTEAFF. The CDR3 DNA is TGTGAAACCCAGGGGGGCACTGAAGCTTTCTTT.

The chain uses TRBV7-9 and TRBJ2-7; maybe TRBD2 (6 bases). Between the trimmed V and J ends, which lost 3 bases and 0 bases, there was a span of 9 bases. Germline CDR1 SEHNR, CDR2 FQNEAQ (reference sequence). The CDR3 has 14 residues. The CDR3 DNA follows: TGTGCCAGCAGCTTTTGGCGGGACTCCTACGAGCAGTACTTC. Translation gives CASSFWRDSYEQYF. The variable domain in full, completed from reference TRBV7-9 and TRBJ2-7, reads DTGVSQNPRHKITKRGQNVTFRCDPISEHNRLYWYRQTLGQGPEFLTYFQNEAQLEKSRLLSDRFSAERPKGSFSTLEIQRTEQGDSAMYLCASSFWRDSYEQYFGPGTRLTVT.

CDR3 DNA sequence: TGTGCCTGGAGTGGTGGTACAGGGGTTGGCTACGAGCAGTACTTC. Its translation: CAWSGGTGVGYEQYF. The chain couples TRBV30 to TRBJ2-7, with TRBD1 identical over 7 bases. CDR3 size: 15 residues. V trimming: 1 base; J trimming: 3 bases; junction bases outside the gene matches: 9. CDR1 is GTSNPN and CDR2 is SVGIG in the germline V gene (reference sequence).

The CDR3 protein is CASSPPGAYNEQFF. CDR3 bases: TGTGCCAGCAGTCCCCCGGGGGCGTACAATGAGCAGTTCTTC. The V gene is TRBV28, the J gene TRBJ2-1, with D perhaps given as TRBD1 or TRBD2 (6 bases each). Trimming stripped 5 bases from V and 4 bases from J, with 12 bases between. The CDR3 has 14 amino acids. CDR1 is MDHEN and CDR2 is SYDVKM in the germline V gene.